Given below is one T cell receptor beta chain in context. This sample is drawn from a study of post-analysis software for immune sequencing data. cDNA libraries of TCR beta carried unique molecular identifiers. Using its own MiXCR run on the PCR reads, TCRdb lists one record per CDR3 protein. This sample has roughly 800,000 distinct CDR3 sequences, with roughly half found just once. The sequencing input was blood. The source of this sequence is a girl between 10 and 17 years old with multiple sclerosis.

The CDR3 DNA sequence: TGCGCCAGCAGCTCTTTAGCGGGACAGACCTACAATGAGCAGTTCTTC. Residues: CASSSLAGQTYNEQFF. The V gene is TRBV5-1, the J gene TRBJ2-1; D may be TRBD2 (8 bases). The CDR3 runs 16 residues. V was shortened by 3 bases and J by 2 bases, with 15 bases between the two germline ends. Germline CDR1 is SGHRS and CDR2 is YFSETQ.